Presented here are 14 T cell receptor beta chains from one specimen sequenced in a study of Ad26.COV2.S vaccination and SARS-CoV-2 variants. TCRdb's table, derived via immunoSEQ multiplex PCR, lists solely in-frame clones and lacks some. Here the sample spans around 300,000 clones, around 88% being singletons. Stated treatment: roughly 19 received Ad26.COV2.S at low or high dose, single or two shots; about 5 received placebo; per-sample allocation not given. Vaccine and placebo recipients were sampled on day 63 after the first injection. The sample consisted of peripheral blood, taken in a trial of Ad26.COV2.S vaccine versus placebo. These receptors all stem from a person between 18 and 65 years old who received the Ad26.COV2.S COVID-19 vaccine or a placebo.

The chain links TRBV27 to TRBJ2-3; D ambiguous. Trimming left V 6 bases short and J 4 bases short, with 17 bases between. The CDR3 runs to 15 residues. CDR1 is MNHEY, CDR2 SMNVEV, per germline (reference sequence). The CDR3 protein is CASSTYQSGADTQYF. CDR3 sequence (DNA): TGTGCCAGCAGCACCTATCAGTCGGGCGCAGATACGCAGTATTTT.

The J gene is TRBJ2-7, the V gene TRBV19; D gene ambiguous. The CDR3 covers 15 residues. CDR1 LNHDA and CDR2 SQIVND come from the germline V gene (reference sequence). The V gene lost 2 bases and the J gene lost 2 bases, with 13 bases spanning the gap. In DNA, the CDR3 is TGTGCCAGTAGTATAAACGCAGATTTTGCCTACGAGCAGTACTTC. Translating it yields CASSINADFAYEQYF. The full variable domain, completed using reference TRBV19 and TRBJ2-7, is DGGITQSPKYLFRKEGQNVTLSCEQNLNHDAMYWYRQDPGQGLRLIYYSQIVNDFQKGDIAEGYSVSREKKESFPLTVTSAQKNPTAFYLCASSINADFAYEQYFGPGTRLTVT.

The rearrangement joins TRBV7-9 to TRBJ1-5; D call uncertain. Germline V gene data show CDR1 as SEHNR and CDR2 as FQNEAQ (reference sequence). This CDR3 region has 17 residues. V lost 3 bases and J lost 0, with 15 bases in between. The CDR3 loop reads CASSLGLGSYSNQPQHF. As DNA, the CDR3 is TGTGCCAGCAGCTTGGGTTTGGGGTCCTATAGCAATCAGCCCCAGCATTTT.

This CDR3 reads CASKRGETQYF. CDR3 sequence (DNA): TGTGCCAGCAAGCGAGGGGAGACCCAGTACTTC. The rearrangement uses TRBV18 and TRBJ2-5; a possible D gene is TRBD2 (5 bases). The CDR3 runs to 11 residues. The V end was cut by 8 bases, the J end by 5 bases, with 9 bases between. Germline V lookup: CDR1 KGHSH, CDR2 LQKENI. Full variable domain (missing parts from reference TRBV18 and TRBJ2-5): NAGVMQNPRHLVRRRGQEARLRCSPMKGHSHVYWYRQLPEEGLKFMVYLQKENIIDESGMPKERFSAEFPKEGPSILRIQQVVRGDSAAYFCASKRGETQYFGPGTRLLVL.

The genes are TRBV7-8 and TRBJ2-7; the D is unclear. Trimming cost V 4 bases and J 5 bases, with 6 bases left between them. Germline V gene data show CDR1 as SGHVS and CDR2 as FQNEAQ. The CDR3 extends over 11 amino acids. The DNA for the CDR3 is TGTGCCAGCAGCTCGCCCCACGAGCAGTACTTC. It codes for CASSSPHEQYF. The entire variable domain, with the rest obtained from reference TRBV7-8 and TRBJ2-7, is as follows: GAGVSQSPRYKVAKRGQDVALRCDPISGHVSLFWYQQALGQGPEFLTYFQNEAQLDKSGLPSDRFFAERPEGSVSTLKIQRTQQEDSAVYLCASSSPHEQYFGPGTRLTVT.

This clone was seen just once. The rearrangement joins TRBV19 to TRBJ2-3; weak D call: TRBD2 (5 bases). The CDR3 is 13 residues long. From germline, CDR1 is LNHDA and CDR2 SQIVND (reference sequence). V shed 5 bases and J shed 4 bases, with 10 bases lying between them. CDR3 nucleotide sequence: TGTGCCAGTAGTCCCCGGGATGCAGATACGCAGTATTTT. Protein product: CASSPRDADTQYF. Full variable domain (remainder filled in from reference TRBV19 and TRBJ2-3): DGGITQSPKYLFRKEGQNVTLSCEQNLNHDAMYWYRQDPGQGLRLIYYSQIVNDFQKGDIAEGYSVSREKKESFPLTVTSAQKNPTAFYLCASSPRDADTQYFGPGTRLTVL.

This sequence joins TRBV27 and TRBJ2-1; D gene uncertain. Between the trimmed V and J ends, which lost 2 bases and 0 bases, there was a span of 14 bases. CDR1 MNHEY and CDR2 SMNVEV come from the germline V gene (reference sequence). CDR3 length: 17 residues. As DNA, the CDR3 is TGTGCCAGCAGTTTAAATCTAGGCACCCACTCCTACAATGAGCAGTTCTTC. Protein sequence: CASSLNLGTHSYNEQFF.

The gene calls are TRBV7-9 and TRBJ2-1; weak D call: TRBD1 (6 bases). Germline V gives CDR1 SEHNR, CDR2 FQNEAQ (reference sequence). Trimming removed 5 bases from V and 2 bases from J, with 19 bases in between. The CDR3 is made up of 17 amino acids. CDR3 protein: CASSGSTGSSTYNEQFF. DNA of the CDR3: TGTGCCAGCAGCGGATCCACAGGGTCTTCCACCTACAATGAGCAGTTCTTC. The whole variable domain, filled in from reference TRBV7-9 and TRBJ2-1, reads DTGVSQNPRHKITKRGQNVTFRCDPISEHNRLYWYRQTLGQGPEFLTYFQNEAQLEKSRLLSDRFSAERPKGSFSTLEIQRTEQGDSAMYLCASSGSTGSSTYNEQFFGPGTRLTVL.

The chain employs TRBV28 and TRBJ2-4; 8 nucleotides match TRBD2. V gave up 8 bases and J gave up 6 bases; unmatched junction bases: 15. Germline values: CDR1 MDHEN, CDR2 SYDVKM. This CDR3 comprises 16 residues. The CDR3 nucleotides read TGTGCCAGCGGCCTACGGGCGGGAGCGGGGGTAAACATTCAGTACTTC. Translation gives CASGLRAGAGVNIQYF.

The chain joins TRBV19 to TRBJ2-3, with TRBD2 matching over 7 bases. Germline V gives CDR1 LNHDA, CDR2 SQIVND (reference sequence). Losses at the gene ends were 0 bases for V and 2 bases for J; bases not matched to a gene: 14. This CDR3 has 19 amino acids. The CDR3 here is CASSIDWLGSSGDTDTQYF. CDR3 DNA: TGTGCCAGTAGTATAGATTGGCTGGGGTCTAGCGGAGACACAGATACGCAGTATTTT.

This chain connects TRBV3-1 (or the pseudogene TRBV3-2) to TRBJ2-1; D remains unclear. Germline CDR1 LGHDT, CDR2 YNNKEL (reference sequence). Trimming took off 0 bases at V and 3 bases at J, with 15 bases between the two ends. The length of the CDR3 is 17 residues. This CDR3 is CASSQDSPSLNYNEQFF. The DNA of the CDR3 is TGTGCCAGCAGCCAAGACTCCCCAAGTCTTAACTACAATGAGCAGTTCTTC.

V gene TRBV28 combines with J gene TRBJ1-6, with 10 nucleotides matching TRBD1. In germline, CDR1 is MDHEN, CDR2 SYDVKM. J was trimmed by 9 bases and V by 5 bases; bases with no gene match: 16. The CDR3 extends over 18 amino acids. As DNA, the CDR3 is TGTGCCAGCAGTACCACCCGAACCCGGGACAGGGGTAGTTCACCCCTCCACTTT. Translating it yields CASSTTRTRDRGSSPLHF.

The genes are TRBV30 and TRBJ2-7, with D tentatively TRBD2 (6 bases). Trimming took off 0 bases at V and 6 bases at J, with 12 bases between the two ends. CDR3 size: 13 residues. The germline gives CDR1 GTSNPN, CDR2 SVGIG (reference sequence). CDR3 in amino acids: CAWSVQEGLEQYF. CDR3 DNA: TGTGCCTGGAGTGTTCAGGAGGGACTCGAGCAGTACTTC.

The chain is built from TRBV5-1 and TRBJ1-6, with 11 bases fitting TRBD1. This CDR3 is built from 16 residues. The V gene end was trimmed by 4 bases and the J gene end by 10 bases; junction bases not matched to a gene: 10. Germline CDR1 and CDR2: SGHRS and YFSETQ. This CDR3 reads CASSLGGQGEGSPLHF. CDR3 sequence (DNA): TGCGCCAGCAGCCTGGGGGGACAGGGGGAGGGGTCACCCCTCCACTTT. The complete variable domain, with remaining parts taken from reference TRBV5-1 and TRBJ1-6, reads KAGVTQTPRYLIKTRGQQVTLSCSPISGHRSVSWYQQTPGQGLQFLFEYFSETQRNKGNFPGRFSGRQFSNSRSEMNVSTLELGDSALYLCASSLGGQGEGSPLHFGNGTRLTVT.